A single T cell receptor beta chain is shown here with its context. In germline, CDR1 is MGHRA, CDR2 YSYEKL. V shed 4 bases, J shed 7 bases, and the junction held 13 bases outside the gene matches. This CDR3 has 16 residues. This record belongs to a study of T cell changes during pregnancy in multiple sclerosis. Assay used: immunoSEQ multiplex PCR; TCRdb lists only in-frame clones, some missing. The table records over 60,000 clones, roughly 93% of them present only once. The clonotype originates from a female donor with multiple sclerosis, enrolled in a pregnancy study. The V call is TRBV4-1, the J call TRBJ2-1; TRBD2 matches at 7 bases. The sequencing here drew on peripheral blood, taken in the first trimester of pregnancy. The CDR3 protein is CASSRPSGTTLNEQFF. The CDR3 bases are TGCGCCAGCAGCCGACCTTCCGGGACTACATTAAATGAGCAGTTCTTC.